This is a list of T cell receptor beta chains from one sample in a study of T cell responses to AZD1222 COVID-19 vaccine. Repertoires were generated with immunoSEQ multiplex PCR, while TCRdb's copy carries only in-frame clones and drops some. Found here are 150,000 to 250,000 clones, roughly 92% of them singletons; the top ten hold under 4%. The material was peripheral blood, obtained 28 days after the second AZD1222 dose. These receptors all stem from an adult who received the AZD1222 COVID-19 vaccine. The CDR3 runs from the conserved cysteine through the conserved F or W. The order of the fields is V gene, D gene, CDR3 protein. The D gene is left open where the match is weak.

V: TRBV5-8; D: TRBD1; CDR3: CASSSLGLDVRDRPYEQYF
V: TRBV11-2; D: -; CDR3: CASSLTWRDTQYF
V: TRBV19; D: -; CDR3: CASKDSAGANVLTF
V: TRBV12-5; D: -; CDR3: CASGPRTPPYEQYF
V: TRBV25-1; D: -; CDR3: CASSRGGPYGYTF
V: TRBV4-1; D: -; CDR3: CASSQASRTYEQYF
V: TRBV7-2; D: TRBD2; CDR3: CASSGGTSGLVEQFF
V: TRBV4-2; D: -; CDR3: CASSRTDGFRSYEQYF
V: TRBV29-1; D: -; CDR3: CSVSLGRGRLRNTIYF
V: TRBV19; D: TRBD2; CDR3: CASSIGSGRARETQYF
V: TRBV27; D: TRBD1; CDR3: CASSFGTGPQREQYF
V: TRBV5-3; D: -; CDR3: CASPKKGHEQFF
V: TRBV20-1; D: TRBD2; CDR3: CSASTTFASGLGGTDTQYF
V: TRBV9; D: TRBD2; CDR3: CASSVAMASGLTDTQYF
V: TRBV21-1; D: -; CDR3: CASSKVAIYNEQFF
V: TRBV6-2/TRBV6-3; D: TRBD2; CDR3: CASSRLTSGRDEQFF
V: TRBV4-1; D: -; CDR3: CASSSRTLNYGYTF
V: TRBV5-6; D: -; CDR3: CASTGQGYGYTF
V: TRBV19; D: -; CDR3: CASSIRGNSPLHF
V: TRBV2; D: -; CDR3: CASSEASYNSPLHF
V: TRBV6-4; D: -; CDR3: CASSEGQGGTGELFF
V: TRBV7-6; D: -; CDR3: CASSSHVSSLGDTQYF
V: TRBV15; D: -; CDR3: CATSRGLGRDYGYTF
V: TRBV28; D: TRBD1; CDR3: CASSRPGQILNSPLHF
V: TRBV19; D: -; CDR3: CASRKDRSSYNEQFF
V: TRBV28; D: TRBD1; CDR3: CASRPDRERAFF
V: TRBV11-2; D: -; CDR3: CASSLDGGTGILRSIQYF
V: TRBV5-1; D: -; CDR3: CASSTLDTAAGELFF
V: TRBV9; D: -; CDR3: CASSVGAGHNTEAFF
V: TRBV27; D: -; CDR3: CASSLGGGAFQGYTF
V: TRBV30; D: -; CDR3: CAWSVKAHQPQHF
V: TRBV24-1; D: TRBD1; CDR3: CATSTGGALETQYF
V: TRBV19; D: -; CDR3: CASSTGPGLGNTIYF
V: TRBV18; D: -; CDR3: CASSPRDTSSGNTIYF
V: TRBV7-3; D: -; CDR3: CASSLEHGYNEQFF
V: TRBV4-1; D: -; CDR3: CASSQGGGPIQETQYF
V: TRBV12-3/TRBV12-4; D: -; CDR3: CASSSPFGEQFF
V: TRBV28; D: -; CDR3: CASSPNEKLFF
V: TRBV30; D: -; CDR3: CAWSHGGVSGNTIYF
V: TRBV27; D: -; CDR3: CASSLAGDTEAFF
V: TRBV3-1/TRBV3-2; D: -; CDR3: CASGMGVHGYTF
V: TRBV24-1; D: -; CDR3: CATSDPPLDTQYF
V: TRBV27; D: TRBD1; CDR3: CASSGDRGVGGYTF
V: TRBV2; D: TRBD2; CDR3: CASSRTSDSYNEQFF
V: TRBV27; D: -; CDR3: CASGVSYNEQFF
V: TRBV7-3; D: -; CDR3: CASSLRGVGRNTEAFF
V: TRBV9; D: -; CDR3: CASSVVGGSGNTIYF
V: TRBV5-1; D: -; CDR3: CASSSPAGETQYF
V: TRBV30; D: -; CDR3: CAWRVVGVHGYTF
V: TRBV10-3; D: TRBD2; CDR3: CAISGEGETQYF
V: TRBV20-1; D: -; CDR3: CSASERTLEAFF
V: TRBV7-3; D: -; CDR3: CASSRGSSNTEAFF
V: TRBV7-9; D: TRBD1; CDR3: CASSPDRLNQPQHF
V: TRBV5-1; D: -; CDR3: CASRPSDSTNEQFF
V: TRBV5-6; D: -; CDR3: CASSLAPRETQYF
V: TRBV6-5; D: -; CDR3: CASRWGRDTEAFF
V: TRBV19; D: TRBD1; CDR3: CASSLGPGQGPSNQPQHF
V: TRBV29-1; D: TRBD1; CDR3: CSVTTGVGEQYF
V: TRBV30; D: TRBD2; CDR3: CAWSDWGGGFSYEQYF
V: TRBV6-5; D: TRBD1; CDR3: CASSYGTGGDLNEQFF